This T cell receptor beta chain derives from a study of blood T cell repertoires in COVID-19 (TCRdb year 2020). A note on the overall study: The collaborator samples originated in the United States, Italy and Spain and spanned the acute and convalescent phases of COVID-19. The repertoires were made available in a free public database intended to serve as a resource for research on the immune response to SARS-CoV-2. Sample metadata almost always included a de-identified subject ID, COVID-19 status, age in years and sex. The prospective study material was composed of cDNA or gDNA derived from T cells, B-cell-depleted T cells, or PBMCs. Where available, HLA class I and class II types were taken from metadata supplied by the sample provider and were not determined by assay-based typing. The samples were drawn from two sources: the first 160 participants of the ongoing ImmuneRACE study, and about 1,300 subjects contributed by 6 global collaborators. Subjects who had been exposed to COVID-19, were actively infected with it, or had recovered from it provided the deeply sampled blood TCRbeta repertoires that made up the dataset.

Another Seattle source contributed samples from volunteer blood donors who had recovered from COVID-19. Collaborating institutions collected whole blood in K2EDTA tubes following their own protocols. For TCRbeta analysis, collaborators shipped samples in one of three forms: frozen whole blood, isolated PBMCs, or DNA extracted from either of those sample types. This clone was seen at least ten times. Its antigen is unknown. Base qualities are missing; no much larger clone stands one base away. The immunoSEQ Assay, a bias-controlled multiplex PCR, was used to amplify TCRbeta CDR3 regions from genomic DNA. Concerning the study's data processing: The number of nucleated cells in each sample was estimated from the amplification of reference gene primers within the assay. To quantify the absolute abundance of each unique TCRbeta CDR3 rearrangement, sequence reads were collapsed and filtered. Productive Simpson clonality was computed per sample as the square root of Simpson's diversity index over productive rearrangements. TCRdb stores this immuneACCESS table with in-frame sequences only. Part of the clones is absent; in the studies checked, under half of the shortfall reflects unresolved V genes, and no reason is known for the rest. D and trimming were read from the DNA, whereas the V and J calls and clone size are those reported in that table. The sample has 200,000 to 250,000 clones on record, around nine tenths of them singletons. The ten largest clonotypes hold 6.2% of the sample.

Broader findings and caveats from the paper: The quantity of clinical and demographic metadata differed by source and by participant and was supplied without curation.

The clonotype comes from a man in his fifties or sixties who had recovered from COVID-19. Sequenced sample: peripheral blood.

Here the CDR3 is given as CASSSRVLPGAGYTF. The DNA reads TGTGCCAGCAGCTCCCGGGTCCTCCCTGGGGCTGGCTACACCTTC. The rearrangement joined TRBV7-9 to TRBJ1-2, with TRBD1 as a weak D call on 5 bases. Its CDR3 holds 15 amino acids, cysteine through phenylalanine. The retained sequence is limited to the CDR3, 45 bases, with the frame set at the first base. V is shortened by 4 bases, J by 7 bases, and the region joining them spans 19 bases. CDR1 SEHNR and CDR2 FQNEAQ are derived from the germline V gene (reference sequence). Outside the CDR3, residues come from the reference TRBV7-9 and TRBJ1-2 proteins, so the full variable domain is: DTGVSQNPRHKITKRGQNVTFRCDPISEHNRLYWYRQTLGQGPEFLTYFQNEAQLEKSRLLSDRFSAERPKGSFSTLEIQRTEQGDSAMYLCASSSRVLPGAGYTFGSGTRLTVV.